A single sample is the source of the 15 T cell receptor beta chains below, sequenced in a study of vaccination and CD4 T cells after COVID-19. Oncomine TCR Beta short-read sequencing was applied to DNA from cultured CD4+ T cells. TCRdb called the PCR reads again in MiXCR, with one record for every CDR3 protein. The sample has about 14,000 distinct CDR3 sequences, roughly 41% seen once. Their specific antigens are unknown. The sample's treatment: approximately 11-day PBMC culture with coronavirus spike peptide pools or control peptides (ViraFEST assay). The sample was CD4+ T cells from blood, cultured in vitro, taken after SARS-CoV-2 vaccination. The receptors stem from a human donor who had recovered from COVID-19.

The V and J genes are TRBV11-3 and TRBJ2-1; 10 nucleotides line up with TRBD2. Germline CDR1 reads SGHNT; CDR2 reads YENEEA. The CDR3 is made up of 15 amino acids. Trimming at V came to 5 bases and at J to 6 bases, leaving 7 bases not matched to a gene. The CDR3 DNA reads as TGTGCCAGCAGCCCCCTCGGACTAGCGGCCAATGAGCAGTTCTTC. This gives the protein CASSPLGLAANEQFF.

V usage is TRBV29-1 and J usage is TRBJ2-2, with 14 bases lining up with TRBD2. V gave up 7 bases and J gave up 5 bases; unmatched junction bases: 3. The CDR3 contains 14 residues. Germline V gene sequence: CDR1 SQVTM, CDR2 ANQGSEA. CDR3 bases: TGCAGCGCGGGGACTAGCGGGAGTACCGGGGAGCTGTTTTTT. Translated, it gives CSAGTSGSTGELFF.

The gene calls are TRBV20-1 and TRBJ2-5, with TRBD2 matching 10 bases. Germline assignment: CDR1 DFQATT and CDR2 SNEGSKA (reference sequence). This CDR3 region has 16 residues. Unmatched junction bases numbered 7, after V lost 1 base and J lost 2 bases. This CDR3 reads CSARANGAGGQETQYF. In DNA, the CDR3 is TGCAGTGCTAGAGCCAACGGAGCGGGGGGGCAAGAGACCCAGTACTTC.

The rearrangement uses TRBV27 and TRBJ2-7, with 7 nucleotides matching TRBD2. The CDR3 loop spans 13 amino acids. J gave up 4 bases and V 0 bases, and 0 bases lay outside the gene matches. Germline V lookup: CDR1 MNHEY, CDR2 SMNVEV (reference sequence). The CDR3 region is CASSLSGGYEQYF. The CDR3, as DNA: TGTGCCAGCAGTTTATCCGGGGGGTACGAGCAGTACTTC.

The CDR3 is CASSRVTDTQYF. As DNA, the CDR3 is TGTGCCAGCAGCCGGGTCACAGATACGCAGTATTTT. The rearrangement uses TRBV7-2 and TRBJ2-3, with D unresolved. Germline CDR1 is SGHTA and CDR2 is FQGNSA. CDR3 length equals 12 residues. Trimming took 5 bases from V and 2 from J, leaving 5 bases between them.

CDR3 bases: TGTGCCAGCAGCCTCGGATTGGGCCGTCCGGGGTACACAGATACGCAGTATTTT. Translating gives CASSLGLGRPGYTDTQYF. This chain connects TRBV6-1 to TRBJ2-3; the D gene is possibly TRBD2 (5 bases). The CDR3 has 18 amino acids. V was pared by 6 bases and J by 2 bases, with 24 bases between. Germline CDR1 reads MNHNS; CDR2 reads SASEGT.

A few counts support this clonotype. The V and J genes are TRBV27 and TRBJ1-1, with 7 nucleotides matching TRBD1. This CDR3 comprises 15 residues. After removal of 5 bases from V and 1 base from J, the junction contained 7 bases not matched to a gene. Germline CDR1 MNHEY, CDR2 SMNVEV (reference sequence). The CDR3 DNA reads as TGTGCCAGCAGTCTTACAGGGGCCGGGAACACTGAAGCTTTCTTT. Translation gives CASSLTGAGNTEAFF.

This chain joins TRBV6-5 and TRBJ2-5, with 7 bases matching TRBD2. The CDR3 runs to 15 residues. Germline loops: CDR1 MNHEY, CDR2 SVGAGI. With 0 bases clipped from V and 1 base from J, the junction kept 2 bases outside the gene matches. This CDR3 is CASSYSGGGQETQYF. In nucleotides, the CDR3 is TGTGCCAGCAGTTACTCGGGGGGGGGCCAAGAGACCCAGTACTTC.

Here the CDR3 reads CAGSGGPYNEQFF. CDR3 nucleotides: TGTGCCGGGAGCGGGGGGCCCTACAATGAGCAGTTCTTC. This sequence joins TRBV2 and TRBJ2-1; 9 bases are a match to TRBD2. Germline-derived CDR1 and CDR2 are SNHLY and FYNNEI. The CDR3 consists of 13 residues. With 11 bases clipped from V and 2 bases from J, the junction kept 4 bases outside the gene matches. The whole variable domain, remainder taken from reference TRBV2 and TRBJ2-1, is EPEVTQTPSHQVTQMGQEVILRCVPISNHLYFYWYRQILGQKVEFLVSFYNNEISEKSEIFDDQFSVERPDGSNFTLKIRSTKLEDSAMYFCAGSGGPYNEQFFGPGTRLTVL.

This sequence joins TRBV5-8 and TRBJ2-3; D may be TRBD1 (6 bases). The CDR3 totals 14 residues. The germline V and J ends were trimmed by 2 bases and 1 base, with 8 bases remaining between them. The germline gives CDR1 SGHTS, CDR2 YDEGEE. The CDR3 DNA sequence: TGTGCCAGCAGCTTCAGGGGCGGCACAGATACGCAGTATTTT. Translated: CASSFRGGTDTQYF.

The chain carries TRBV6-2 or TRBV6-3 and TRBJ1-2, with D unclear. There are 10 residues in the CDR3. V was clipped by 8 bases and J by 5 bases, with 6 bases between them. Germline CDR1 and CDR2: MNHEY and SVGEGT. In DNA, the CDR3 is TGTGCCAGCGGACGATATGGCTACACCTTC. Translating it yields CASGRYGYTF.

The CDR3, as DNA: TGTGCCAGCAGCTTACCCCGCGGAGGACCAACGGGAAACACCGGGGAGCTGTTTTTT. Translated: CASSLPRGGPTGNTGELFF. V and J are TRBV7-9 and TRBJ2-2; weak D call: TRBD2 (5 bases). This CDR3 spans 19 amino acids. Germline V gene sequence: CDR1 SEHNR, CDR2 FQNEAQ (reference sequence). V lost 2 bases to trimming and J lost 2 bases, with 21 bases between them.

V usage is TRBV5-6 and J usage is TRBJ1-2; 7 nucleotides align to TRBD1. V shed 3 bases and J 1 base; nucleotides not matched to a gene: 12. CDR1 and CDR2 from the germline V gene are SGHDT and YYEEEE. CDR3 length: 17 residues. The CDR3 loop reads CASSYFRAGQSNYGYTF. CDR3 nucleotides: TGTGCCAGCAGCTACTTTCGTGCGGGACAGAGTAACTATGGCTACACCTTC.

CDR3 sequence reads: CASSDSPGDQPQHF. CDR3 DNA sequence: TGTGCCAGCAGTGACTCGCCAGGGGATCAGCCCCAGCATTTT. The chain uses TRBV6-4 and TRBJ1-5; tentative D call: TRBD1 (6 bases). The CDR3 is made up of 14 amino acids. V lost 0 bases and J 5 bases, leaving 8 bases between the germline ends. Germline values: CDR1 MRHNA, CDR2 SNTAGT.

The J gene is TRBJ1-1, the V gene TRBV6-1; tentatively, D is TRBD1 (5 bases). Germline assignment: CDR1 MNHNS and CDR2 SASEGT. The CDR3 consists of 14 residues. V lost 6 bases to trimming and J lost 1 base, with 12 bases between them. CDR3 protein: CASRMGRTNTEAFF. The CDR3 DNA sequence: TGTGCCAGCAGAATGGGACGCACGAACACTGAAGCTTTCTTT.